The 30 T cell receptor beta chains listed next were all sequenced from one sample in a study of neurological immune-mediated disorders. TCRdb ran MiXCR on the 5' RACE reads and lists one entry per CDR3 protein. Here the sample spans about 36,000 distinct CDR3 sequences, over 9% being singletons. Specimen: PBMCs. The receptor set was obtained from a woman aged 25-40 years with HTLV-1-associated myelopathy (HAM/TSP).

This clonotype showed up many times. The chain combines TRBV5-5 with TRBJ1-2; possible D gene TRBD1, 6 bases. The CDR3 loop spans 14 amino acids. V lost 6 bases, J lost 2 bases, and 14 bases lay in between. Germline values: CDR1 SGHKS, CDR2 YYEKEE (reference sequence). This chain's CDR3 is CASKPLTGNYGYTF. The DNA of the CDR3 is TGTGCCAGCAAACCCCTGACAGGAAACTATGGCTACACCTTC.

This clonotype was observed at least ten times. Here the CDR3 DNA reads TGTGCCAGCAGGAGGGACACCCTACAGAACACCGGGGAGCTGTTTTTT. Amino acids: CASRRDTLQNTGELFF. The rearrangement uses TRBV6-6 and TRBJ2-2; D possibly corresponds to TRBD1 (6 bases). The germline CDR1 and CDR2 sequences are MNHNY and SVGAGI (reference sequence). The CDR3 is 16 residues long. V shed 6 bases and J shed 1 base, with 15 bases lying between them.

This clonotype was observed many times. V usage is TRBV7-2 and J usage is TRBJ1-5; TRBD1 matches 7 bases. The germline V gene has CDR1 SGHTA and CDR2 FQGNSA. The CDR3 has 17 amino acids. Trimming took 5 bases from V and 0 from J; bases not matched to a gene: 10. The CDR3 loop is CASSGGRGSYSNQPQHF. The CDR3 DNA follows: TGTGCCAGCAGCGGGGGCAGGGGGTCTTATAGCAATCAGCCCCAGCATTTT.

This clonotype has at least ten counts. V is TRBV20-1 and J is TRBJ1-2; 11 bases agree with TRBD1. CDR3 length: 17 amino acids. V trimming: 6 bases; J trimming: 4 bases; junction bases outside the gene matches: 16. CDR1 is DFQATT, CDR2 SNEGSKA, per germline (reference sequence). The CDR3 here is CSANPAEGQGVGYGYTF. CDR3 coding DNA: TGCAGTGCCAACCCAGCGGAGGGACAGGGGGTAGGCTATGGCTACACCTTC.

This clonotype was counted at least ten times. The rearrangement uses TRBV20-1 and TRBJ2-7; the match to TRBD2 covers 14 bases. From germline, CDR1 is DFQATT and CDR2 SNEGSKA (reference sequence). V was pared by 5 bases and J by 3 bases, with 3 bases of the junction left unmatched. The CDR3 is 14 amino acids. DNA of the CDR3: TGCAGTGCTGTAGGGACTAGCGGGGGCTACGAGCAGTACTTC. Translating gives CSAVGTSGGYEQYF.

This clonotype was detected many times. The chain uses TRBV5-1 and TRBJ1-2; D gene ambiguous. The CDR3 covers 13 residues. Germline-derived CDR1 and CDR2 are SGHRS and YFSETQ. The germline V and J ends were trimmed by 4 bases and 4 bases, with 11 bases remaining between them. The CDR3 loop is CASSPTDVYGYTF. The CDR3 region has the DNA TGCGCCAGCAGCCCTACTGATGTCTATGGCTACACCTTC.

This clonotype was counted many times. The chain combines TRBV5-1 with TRBJ1-2; no definite D call. CDR3 size: 14 residues. Germline V gene sequence: CDR1 SGHRS, CDR2 YFSETQ. Trimming shortened V by 4 bases and J by 4 bases, and 14 bases separated the two germline ends. CDR3 bases: TGCGCCAGCAGCCCCCCGTCGGGCTCCTATGGCTACACCTTC. Translation: CASSPPSGSYGYTF.

There are many counts of this clonotype. This chain uses TRBV12-3 or TRBV12-4 with TRBJ1-2; 8 nucleotides align to TRBD1. With V trimmed by 4 bases and J by 6 bases, 4 bases remained unmatched. The CDR3 has 13 residues. In DNA form, the CDR3 reads TGTGCCAGCAGTTGGGACAGGTCCGATGGCTACACCTTC. Its translation is CASSWDRSDGYTF.

This clonotype was observed many times. The chain recombines TRBV9 with TRBJ1-5, with D perhaps TRBD1 (5 bases). Looked up from germline, CDR1 is SGDLS and CDR2 is YYNGEE. The length of the CDR3 is 15 residues. V was pared by 0 bases and J by 0 bases, with 7 bases between. CDR3 region: CASSVAGDSNQPQHF. The CDR3 DNA sequence: TGTGCCAGCAGCGTAGCGGGGGATAGCAATCAGCCCCAGCATTTT.

This clonotype has a count of ten or more. V is TRBV6-2 or TRBV6-3 and J is TRBJ1-1; 8 nucleotides agree with TRBD1. V was clipped by 6 bases and J by 1 base; unmatched bases: 7. CDR1 MNHEY and CDR2 SVGEGT come from the germline V gene. CDR3 length: 15 amino acids. The CDR3 nucleotides read TGTGCCAGCAGGGGACAGGCATCTCCGAACACTGAAGCTTTCTTT. Its protein product is CASRGQASPNTEAFF.

This clonotype was seen repeatedly, ten times or more. The V and J genes are TRBV20-1 and TRBJ2-7; 10 bases map to TRBD2. The CDR3 contains 13 residues. J lost 7 bases, V lost 4 bases, and 7 bases had no gene match. The germline V gene has CDR1 DFQATT and CDR2 SNEGSKA (reference sequence). Here the CDR3 DNA reads TGCAGTGCTACCTCTAGCGGGGGCGGGGAGCAGTACTTC. It translates to CSATSSGGGEQYF.

The sample holds a few counts of this clonotype. A much more abundant neighbour one base away suggests this may be a read error. V gene TRBV6-1 combines with J gene TRBJ2-1; TRBD2 matches 11 bases. The CDR3 is made up of 16 amino acids. The J segment lost 9 bases and the V segment lost 10 bases, leaving 17 bases of the junction unmatched. Per germline, CDR1 MNHNS and CDR2 SASEGT. As DNA, the CDR3 is TGTGCCAACAGAGATTTAGCGGGGGGGCGTTTTGGTGAGCAGTTCTTC. Translated, it gives CANRDLAGGRFGEQFF.

This clonotype was seen many times. The CDR3 nucleotides read TGTGCCAGCTCTCCAGGGACGGGCAATGAAAAACTGTTTTTT. Encoded protein: CASSPGTGNEKLFF. The chain recombines TRBV18 with TRBJ1-4, with D tentatively TRBD1 (5 bases). Trimming cost V 6 bases and J 5 bases, with 13 bases left between them. Looked up from germline, CDR1 is KGHSH and CDR2 is LQKENI. The CDR3 consists of 14 residues.

This clonotype was counted many times. The chain joins TRBV20-1 to TRBJ1-2; 7 positions agree with TRBD1. Germline CDR1 and CDR2: DFQATT and SNEGSKA (reference sequence). The CDR3 extends over 15 amino acids. V shed 6 bases, J shed 0 bases, and the junction held 10 bases outside the gene matches. The CDR3: CSALEGAVANYGYTF. For the CDR3, the DNA is TGCAGTGCATTGGAGGGGGCCGTAGCTAACTATGGCTACACCTTC.

This clonotype was seen ten or more times. The V call is TRBV20-1, the J call TRBJ2-7; possibly TRBD2 for D (6 bases). V was shortened by 7 bases and J by 2 bases, with 21 bases between the two germline ends. There are 15 residues in the CDR3. CDR1 and CDR2 from the germline V gene are DFQATT and SNEGSKA (reference sequence). The CDR3 nucleotides read TGCAGTGTCCGGAGCGTTGGGACTTCAACCTACGAGCAGTACTTC. The encoded protein is CSVRSVGTSTYEQYF.

This clonotype came up many times. The chain has TRBV20-1 and TRBJ1-2; D uncertain. The CDR3 has 13 residues. CDR1 and CDR2 from the germline V gene are DFQATT and SNEGSKA (reference sequence). Trimming removed 5 bases from V and 4 bases from J, with 14 bases in between. The CDR3 nucleotides are TGCAGTGCTCCCGAGCCCGTTTCCTATGGCTACACCTTC. It translates to CSAPEPVSYGYTF.

This clonotype has a count of ten or more. The rearrangement uses TRBV24-1 and TRBJ1-1; D remains unclear. The germline CDR1 and CDR2 sequences are KGHDR and SFDVKD. The CDR3 consists of 12 residues. V lost 3 bases, J lost 2 bases, and 3 bases lay in between. CDR3: CATSDQNTEAFF. CDR3 coding DNA: TGTGCCACCAGTGATCAAAACACTGAAGCTTTCTTT.

This clonotype was found many times. This rearrangement joins TRBV27 to TRBJ2-6, with D possibly being TRBD2 (5 bases). The CDR3 contains 16 residues. V was cut by 2 bases and J by 3 bases, with 11 bases left in between. Germline lookup yields CDR1 MNHEY and CDR2 SMNVEV (reference sequence). CDR3 loop: CASSLRRALGANVLTF. CDR3 DNA: TGTGCCAGCAGTTTAAGGCGGGCCCTTGGGGCCAACGTCCTGACTTTC. The variable domain in full, completed from reference TRBV27 and TRBJ2-6, reads EAQVTQNPRYLITVTGKKLTVTCSQNMNHEYMSWYRQDPGLGLRQIYYSMNVEVTDKGDVPEGYKVSRKEKRNFPLILESPSPNQTSLYFCASSLRRALGANVLTFGAGSRLTVL.

This clonotype showed up many times. J is TRBJ2-3 and V is TRBV6-4, with no clear D. The CDR3 contains 15 residues. V lost 0 bases, J lost 1 base, and 8 bases lay in between. Germline CDR1 is MRHNA and CDR2 is SNTAGT. CDR3 in DNA: TGTGCCAGCAGTGACTCGTCGGATGGCACAGATACGCAGTATTTT. It yields the protein CASSDSSDGTDTQYF.

This clonotype was recorded at least ten times. This chain uses TRBV20-1 with TRBJ2-7; perhaps TRBD2 as D (7 bases). The CDR3 totals 15 residues. V was shortened by 6 bases and J by 5 bases, with 23 bases between the two germline ends. Germline V gene sequence: CDR1 DFQATT, CDR2 SNEGSKA (reference sequence). As DNA, the CDR3 is TGCAGTGCGACAGAGGGGGGGGGGGCTGCTAACGAGCAGTACTTC. This sequence encodes CSATEGGGAANEQYF.

At least ten counts were recorded for this clonotype. J is TRBJ2-1 and V is TRBV30, with D hard to call. This CDR3 region has 11 residues. V gave up 3 bases and J gave up 7 bases, with 7 bases separating them. Germline V gene lookup returns CDR1 GTSNPN and CDR2 SVGIG (reference sequence). The DNA of the CDR3 is TGTGCCTGGAGCTGGGGTAATGAGCAGTTCTTC. This encodes CAWSWGNEQFF.

This clonotype was picked up a small number of times. The V gene is TRBV11-2, the J gene TRBJ2-3; 7 bases are a match to TRBD1. V was clipped by 7 bases and J by 4 bases; unmatched bases: 5. Per germline, CDR1 SGHAT and CDR2 FQNNGV. This CDR3 has 13 residues. CDR3 in DNA: TGTGCCAGCACCCGAACAGGGGCAGATACGCAGTATTTT. Protein: CASTRTGADTQYF.

Ten or more counts support this clonotype. The V gene is TRBV20-1, the J gene TRBJ2-2; 9 nucleotides agree with TRBD1. This CDR3 region has 15 residues. Unmatched junction bases numbered 2, after V lost 3 bases and J lost 0 bases. CDR1 is DFQATT and CDR2 is SNEGSKA in the germline V gene (reference sequence). CDR3 bases: TGCAGTGCTAGGGGGACAGGGTCGAACACCGGGGAGCTGTTTTTT. Protein: CSARGTGSNTGELFF.

This clonotype was recorded many times. The chain joins TRBV18 to TRBJ2-3; D not certain. The CDR3 covers 12 residues. Germline CDR1 reads KGHSH; CDR2 reads LQKENI. Deletions cut 2 bases from V and 4 bases from J, with 4 bases between. CDR3 bases: TGTGCCAGCTCACCAAGATCAGATACGCAGTATTTT. It is translated as CASSPRSDTQYF.

This clonotype has a count of ten or more. The rearrangement joins TRBV7-3 to TRBJ2-3; D possibly uses TRBD1 or TRBD2 (6 bases each). The V gene lost 5 bases and the J gene lost 6 bases, with 18 bases spanning the gap. The germline V gene has CDR1 SGHTA and CDR2 FQGTGA. CDR3 length: 15 amino acids. The chain's CDR3 is CASSRTLIGGDTQYF. DNA of the CDR3: TGTGCCAGCAGCAGGACATTGATAGGGGGGGATACGCAGTATTTT.

This clonotype was observed many times. The rearrangement uses TRBV20-1 and TRBJ1-4, with 11 bases matching TRBD1. Germline CDR1 reads DFQATT; CDR2 reads SNEGSKA (reference sequence). The CDR3 has 16 amino acids. J gave up 3 bases and V 6 bases, and 9 bases lay outside the gene matches. The CDR3 bases are TGCAGTGCCAGTCCGGGACAGGGGGTATCTAATGAAAAACTGTTTTTT. Translating gives CSASPGQGVSNEKLFF.

This clonotype was seen just once. The chain combines TRBV20-1 with TRBJ2-1; 11 nucleotides agree with TRBD2. This CDR3 contains 14 residues. CDR1 and CDR2 from the germline V gene are DFQATT and SNEGSKA (reference sequence). V lost 0 bases, J lost 10 bases, and 5 bases stayed unmatched. CDR3 bases: TGCAGTGCTAGAGATAGCGGGGGGGTCTGGGAGCAGTTCTTC. It specifies CSARDSGGVWEQFF.

In this sample, this clonotype turned up many times. The chain employs TRBV28 and TRBJ2-3; TRBD2 aligns across 7 bases. Per the germline V gene, CDR1 is MDHEN and CDR2 is SYDVKM. Unmatched junction bases numbered 5, after V lost 5 bases and J lost 0 bases. The CDR3 spans 15 residues. As DNA, the CDR3 is TGTGCCAGCAGTCCGCAGCGGGACAGCACAGATACGCAGTATTTT. This gives the protein CASSPQRDSTDTQYF.

In regard to this clonotype: Compared with germline, one end of the junction differs, possibly owing to a read error. The chain joins TRBV5-1 to TRBJ2-2, with D possibly being TRBD1 (6 bases). This CDR3 region has 14 residues. The V gene's germline CDR1 is SGHRS and CDR2 YFSETQ. Written as DNA, the CDR3 is TGCACCAGCAGGTTCGGACAGAACAACGGGGAGCTGTTTTTT. Its translation is CTSRFGQNNGELFF.

By sample share, this clonotype is medium-sized. V usage is TRBV20-1 and J usage is TRBJ2-7; 11 positions agree with TRBD2. Germline loops: CDR1 DFQATT, CDR2 SNEGSKA (reference sequence). The ends lost 3 bases at V and 3 bases at J; junction bases unmatched: 7. The CDR3 consists of 15 residues. DNA of the CDR3: TGCAGTGCTAGTAGTTCCGGGACTAGCGGCTACGAGCAGTACTTC. Amino acids: CSASSSGTSGYEQYF.